The 16 T cell receptor beta chains below were found in one sample sequenced in a study of CD8+ T cells in alopecia areata. Extraction and reverse transcription of RNA yielded cDNA as the sequencing template. Libraries were prepared by immunoSEQ multiplex PCR; TCRdb keeps only in-frame clonotypes and omits some of them. This table has 150,000 or so clones, 80% to 90% appearing once. Sample: CD8+ T cells sorted from blood, taken at week 0. The source of these receptors is a human donor with alopecia areata.

The chain recombines TRBV6-5 with TRBJ2-7; D is ambiguous. Germline CDR1 MNHEY, CDR2 SVGAGI. This CDR3 comprises 14 residues. V dropped 5 bases and J dropped 1 base, with 12 bases sitting between them. DNA for the CDR3: TGTGCCAGCAGTGGTTTGCAGCGATCCTACGAGCAGTACTTC. Translating it yields CASSGLQRSYEQYF.

The chain carries TRBV5-5 and TRBJ2-1; 9 bases agree with TRBD1. This CDR3 spans 15 amino acids. CDR1 is SGHKS, CDR2 YYEKEE, per germline (reference sequence). With V trimmed by 4 bases and J by 5 bases, 7 bases remained unmatched. The CDR3 loop reads CASSPYRDRDNEQFF. CDR3 coding DNA: TGTGCCAGCAGCCCGTACCGGGACAGGGACAATGAGCAGTTCTTC.

This clone was counted only a few times. This sequence joins TRBV29-1 and TRBJ2-2; possibly TRBD2 for D (5 bases). There are 11 residues in the CDR3. Germline V gene sequence: CDR1 SQVTM, CDR2 ANQGSEA. Trimming removed 5 bases from V and 6 bases from J, with 7 bases in between. CDR3 DNA sequence: TGCAGCGTTCCGCGGGCCGGGGAGCTGTTTTTT. This translates into CSVPRAGELFF.

The CDR3, as DNA: TGTGCCAGCAGCCTATCCGGACGAAACGAGCAGTACTTC. It encodes CASSLSGRNEQYF. The chain has TRBV7-9 and TRBJ2-7; D is uncertain. From germline, CDR1 is SEHNR and CDR2 FQNEAQ (reference sequence). The CDR3 loop spans 13 amino acids. Trimming left V 5 bases short and J 5 bases short, with 13 bases between.

The rearrangement uses TRBV5-1 and TRBJ1-4; maybe TRBD1 (5 bases). Germline V gene data show CDR1 as SGHRS and CDR2 as YFSETQ. V gave up 0 bases and J gave up 5 bases, with 11 bases separating them. This CDR3 spans 15 amino acids. The CDR3: CASSLGQGTNEKLFF. The CDR3 DNA reads as TGCGCCAGCAGCTTGGGCCAGGGTACAAATGAAAAACTGTTTTTT.

CDR3 sequence reads: CSVEWREGGRNTEAFF. The CDR3 DNA reads as TGCAGCGTTGAGTGGAGGGAAGGGGGGAGGAACACTGAAGCTTTCTTT. The gene calls are TRBV29-1 and TRBJ1-1, with D perhaps TRBD1 (6 bases). The V gene lost 3 bases and the J gene lost 1 base, with 18 bases spanning the gap. Germline loops: CDR1 SQVTM, CDR2 ANQGSEA. The CDR3 is 16 residues long.

This chain joins TRBV7-9 and TRBJ2-2, with TRBD2 identical over 8 bases. CDR3 length: 16 amino acids. The V gene's germline CDR1 is SEHNR and CDR2 FQNEAQ (reference sequence). The V segment lost 4 bases and the J segment 0 bases; nucleotides outside the gene matches: 4. CDR3 in amino acids: CASSSSGGTNTGELFF. As DNA, the CDR3 is TGTGCCAGCAGCTCAAGCGGGGGAACGAACACCGGGGAGCTGTTTTTT. Combining the CDR3 with reference TRBV7-9 and TRBJ2-2 gives the whole variable domain DTGVSQNPRHKITKRGQNVTFRCDPISEHNRLYWYRQTLGQGPEFLTYFQNEAQLEKSRLLSDRFSAERPKGSFSTLEIQRTEQGDSAMYLCASSSSGGTNTGELFFGEGSRLTVL.

This rearrangement joins TRBV7-6 to TRBJ2-7; a weak D match, TRBD1 (5 bases). The CDR3 spans 12 residues. Germline loops: CDR1 SGHVS, CDR2 FNYEAQ. Trimming took 8 bases from V and 2 from J, leaving 10 bases between them. CDR3 sequence reads: CASGASTYEQYF. CDR3 DNA: TGTGCCAGCGGGGCCAGTACCTACGAGCAGTACTTC. Looking up the rest from reference TRBV7-6 and TRBJ2-7 gives the full variable domain: GAGVSQSPRYKVTKRGQDVALRCDPISGHVSLYWYRQALGQGPEFLTYFNYEAQQDKSGLPNDRFSAERPEGSISTLTIQRTEQRDSAMYRCASGASTYEQYFGPGTRLTVT.

In its sample, this clone was seen a few times. V usage is TRBV7-2 and J usage is TRBJ2-7; TRBD1 or TRBD2 may be the D gene (6 bases each). Germline V CDR1 and CDR2: SGHTA, FQGNSA. The V gene lost 3 bases and the J gene lost 1 base, with 10 bases spanning the gap. The CDR3 length is 14 residues. CDR3 amino acids: CASSFGGTSYEQYF. The CDR3 bases are TGTGCCAGCAGCTTTGGCGGGACATCCTACGAGCAGTACTTC.

This clone was counted a few times. The chain links TRBV29-1 to TRBJ2-2; no firm D call. CDR1 SQVTM and CDR2 ANQGSEA come from the germline V gene. This CDR3 has 11 amino acids. V was cut by 7 bases and J by 10 bases, with 13 bases left in between. The CDR3 DNA sequence: TGCAGCGGCCGAGTCTTCGAGGAGCTGTTTTTT. Its protein product is CSGRVFEELFF.

V is TRBV27 and J is TRBJ2-7, with D uncertain. Per germline, CDR1 MNHEY and CDR2 SMNVEV (reference sequence). The CDR3 length is 14 residues. Trimming took 4 bases from V and 4 from J, leaving 14 bases between them. This chain's CDR3 is CASSSTFGPYEQYF. The DNA of the CDR3 is TGTGCCAGCAGTTCCACCTTCGGACCATACGAGCAGTACTTC.

V is TRBV2 and J is TRBJ2-4; TRBD2 matches at 7 bases. V gave up 11 bases and J gave up 2 bases; unmatched junction bases: 6. This CDR3 contains 13 residues. Germline-derived CDR1 and CDR2 are SNHLY and FYNNEI. The CDR3 region is CALSGTTKNIQYF. The CDR3 nucleotides read TGTGCCCTTTCCGGGACTACCAAAAACATTCAGTACTTC.

The chain employs TRBV29-1 and TRBJ2-1, with 10 bases fitting TRBD2. The CDR3 consists of 15 residues. V lost 3 bases and J lost 0; bases outside the gene matches: 2. In germline, CDR1 is SQVTM, CDR2 ANQGSEA. The CDR3 DNA reads as TGCAGCGTTGAGGCTAGCGGGAGCTCCTACAATGAGCAGTTCTTC. It is translated as CSVEASGSSYNEQFF.

In this sample, this clone turned up a few times. The chain carries TRBV29-1 and TRBJ2-7; tentative D call: TRBD2 (6 bases). CDR3 size: 14 residues. V shed 6 bases and J shed 5 bases, with 20 bases lying between them. From germline, CDR1 is SQVTM and CDR2 ANQGSEA. This CDR3 is CSVAGQGGRDEQYF. In DNA form, the CDR3 reads TGCAGCGTCGCGGGTCAAGGAGGGCGAGACGAGCAGTACTTC.

The chain is built from TRBV4-1 and TRBJ2-5, with TRBD2 matching 14 bases. CDR1 MGHRA and CDR2 YSYEKL come from the germline V gene. The junction had 7 bases not matched to a gene; V was cut back by 2 bases and J by 5 bases. CDR3 length equals 17 residues. The CDR3 reads CASSQRLAGGPMETQYF. CDR3 nucleotide sequence: TGCGCCAGCAGCCAAAGACTAGCGGGAGGGCCCATGGAGACCCAGTACTTC.

This chain uses TRBV9 with TRBJ1-1, with 9 bases lining up with TRBD1. Germline V gene lookup returns CDR1 SGDLS and CDR2 YYNGEE. V was pared by 3 bases and J by 5 bases, with 8 bases of the junction left unmatched. There are 15 residues in the CDR3. The DNA of the CDR3 is TGTGCCAGCAGCGGTCCCGGGACAGGGAAGACTGAAGCTTTCTTT. The encoded protein is CASSGPGTGKTEAFF.